The 29 T cell receptor beta chains below come from one sample, sequenced in a study of T cell repertoires in cytomegalovirus infection. No antigen is known for these receptors. TCRdb reprocessed the reads via MiXCR and lists one record per CDR3 protein. There are 110,000 or so distinct CDR3 sequences in the sample; 25% to 30% occur only once, and about three quarters lies in the top ten. Sequencing used CD8+ T cells from cultured PBMCs, obtained from culture after CMV antigen stimulation. These receptors were taken from a human donor in good health (CMV status not recorded). Some clones in this sample may be carry-over from other donors' samples.

A few counts support this clonotype. V and J are TRBV7-9 and TRBJ2-1; possibly TRBD2 for D (5 bases). The germline gives CDR1 SEHNR, CDR2 FQNEAQ (reference sequence). CDR3 length: 11 amino acids. With 6 bases removed from V and 10 bases from J, the gap between germline ends came to 10 bases. CDR3 DNA: TGTGCCAGCAGTTCTCCGGGAGAGCAGTTCTTC. This encodes CASSSPGEQFF.

This clonotype has just a few counts. This chain's CDR3 is CASSQEPGTSGGAGEQFF. The CDR3 region has the DNA TGCGCCAGCAGCCAAGAACCGGGGACTAGCGGGGGGGCGGGTGAGCAGTTCTTC. The rearrangement joins TRBV4-1 to TRBJ2-1, with 16 bases aligning to TRBD2. J was trimmed by 9 bases and V by 0 bases; bases with no gene match: 8. Germline CDR1 reads MGHRA; CDR2 reads YSYEKL. This CDR3 spans 18 amino acids.

V usage is TRBV29-1 and J usage is TRBJ2-1; D perhaps matches TRBD1 (6 bases). Germline V gene sequence: CDR1 SQVTM, CDR2 ANQGSEA. The CDR3 length is 13 residues. V was cut by 7 bases and J by 4 bases, with 14 bases left in between. The CDR3 protein is CSGGRGSYNEQFF. Here the CDR3 DNA reads TGCAGCGGGGGCAGGGGTTCATACAATGAGCAGTTCTTC.

In regard to this clonotype: A much larger clone differs by one base, so this may be a read error. J is TRBJ1-4 and V is TRBV12-3 or TRBV12-4; TRBD1 agrees at 10 bases. The CDR3 loop spans 17 amino acids. The J segment lost 0 bases and the V segment lost 3 bases, leaving 4 bases of the junction unmatched. As DNA, the CDR3 is TGTGCCAGCAGTTTGGACAGGGGGTTCCCAACTAATGAAAAACTGTTTTTT. Protein product: CASSLDRGFPTNEKLFF.

In its sample, this clonotype was seen a few times. The gene calls are TRBV7-3 and TRBJ2-1; TRBD2 matches at 7 bases. Unmatched junction bases numbered 4, after V lost 4 bases and J lost 7 bases. Germline V CDR1 and CDR2: SGHTA, FQGTGA. The length of the CDR3 is 13 residues. The CDR3 region has the DNA TGTGCCAGCAGCTGGGTGGGGGGGAATGAGCAGTTCTTC. This sequence encodes CASSWVGGNEQFF.

This clonotype was seen a handful of times. V is TRBV19 and J is TRBJ1-1; 8 bases are shared with TRBD1. Losses at the gene ends were 5 bases for V and 0 bases for J; bases not matched to a gene: 5. This CDR3 is 15 amino acids long. CDR1 is LNHDA, CDR2 SQIVND, per germline (reference sequence). The CDR3 sequence is CASSVYRGLNTEAFF. As DNA, the CDR3 is TGTGCCAGTAGTGTATACAGGGGGTTGAACACTGAAGCTTTCTTT.

This clonotype showed up just once. The chain recombines TRBV29-1 with TRBJ2-5; D not resolved. Germline lookup yields CDR1 SQVTM and CDR2 ANQGSEA. V lost 4 bases to trimming and J lost 4 bases, with 13 bases between them. This CDR3 has 13 amino acids. The CDR3 reads CSVGGVMGETQYF. Here the CDR3 DNA reads TGCAGCGTTGGTGGGGTCATGGGAGAGACCCAGTACTTC.

This chain uses TRBV20-1 with TRBJ2-7; 13 bases line up with TRBD2. CDR1 and CDR2 (germline): DFQATT, SNEGSKA (reference sequence). The CDR3 is 18 amino acids. J was trimmed by 0 bases and V by 8 bases; bases with no gene match: 16. The CDR3 loop is CSQLTWTSGGSRSYEQYF. The CDR3 nucleotides are TGCAGTCAGTTAACCTGGACTAGCGGGGGTTCACGCTCCTACGAGCAGTACTTC.

This clonotype was recorded at least ten times. This chain connects TRBV6-5 to TRBJ1-1; a weak D match, TRBD1 (5 bases). This CDR3 comprises 11 residues. CDR1 and CDR2 from the germline V gene are MNHEY and SVGAGI. V gave up 7 bases and J gave up 8 bases, with 11 bases separating them. CDR3 in DNA: TGTGCCAGCACCCAGGGTCACGAAGCTTTCTTT. Encoded protein: CASTQGHEAFF.

This clonotype occurred a few times. V is TRBV7-9 and J is TRBJ2-1; D may be TRBD1 or TRBD2 (5 bases each). This CDR3 has 13 residues. Looked up from germline, CDR1 is SEHNR and CDR2 is FQNEAQ (reference sequence). V was clipped by 1 base and J by 8 bases, with 9 bases between them. The CDR3 spells CASSLVGVHEQFF. The CDR3 DNA reads as TGTGCCAGCAGCTTAGTGGGGGTCCATGAGCAGTTCTTC.

This clonotype was observed a handful of times. The V gene is TRBV10-3, the J gene TRBJ2-7; D is perhaps TRBD1 (5 bases). Trimming removed 2 bases from V and 4 bases from J, with 12 bases in between. The CDR3 length is 14 residues. The germline V gene encodes CDR1 ENHRY and CDR2 SYGVKD. The CDR3 reads CAISEKGRVYEQYF. The CDR3 DNA reads TGTGCCATCAGTGAGAAGGGCAGGGTGTACGAGCAGTACTTC.

This chain links TRBV6-6 with TRBJ2-1; D is unclear. Germline V gene lookup returns CDR1 MNHNY and CDR2 SVGAGI (reference sequence). There are 16 residues in the CDR3. V was trimmed by 0 bases and J by 0 bases, leaving 9 bases between them. The DNA of the CDR3 is TGTGCCAGCAGTTACTCAGTGACAACCTCCTACAATGAGCAGTTCTTC. Protein: CASSYSVTTSYNEQFF.

This clonotype was observed a handful of times. This chain uses TRBV11-2 with TRBJ2-7; TRBD1 is a possible D gene (5 bases). Deletions cut 5 bases from V and 5 bases from J, with 13 bases between. The CDR3 length is 13 residues. Germline V lookup: CDR1 SGHAT, CDR2 FQNNGV. The CDR3 DNA is TGTGCCAGCAGCCCTAATACGGACAACGAGCAGTACTTC. Translating gives CASSPNTDNEQYF.

The table lists this clonotype with a count of one. The rearrangement uses TRBV6-5 and TRBJ1-2; 12 nucleotides agree with TRBD1. V lost 5 bases, J lost 6 bases, and 4 bases stayed unmatched. CDR3 length: 14 residues. CDR1 is MNHEY, CDR2 SVGAGI, per germline. The CDR3 sequence: CASSQGTGGDGYTF. The DNA of the CDR3 is TGTGCCAGCAGTCAAGGGACAGGGGGCGATGGCTACACCTTC.

V usage is TRBV25-1 and J usage is TRBJ1-1, with 8 bases identical to TRBD1. V shed 6 bases, J shed 3 bases, and the junction held 9 bases outside the gene matches. Germline assignment: CDR1 MGHDK and CDR2 SYGVNS. The CDR3 totals 15 residues. The CDR3 bases are TGTGCCAGCAGCCAGGGGGCTGGGTCGTACACTGAAGCTTTCTTT. It specifies CASSQGAGSYTEAFF.

The genes are TRBV3-1 and TRBJ1-1, with TRBD1 as a possible D gene (5 bases). Trimming removed 3 bases at V and 3 bases at J, with 11 bases between. Germline CDR1 and CDR2: LGHDT and YNNKEL (reference sequence). There are 14 residues in the CDR3. The CDR3 spells CASSQGTAYTEAFF. For the CDR3, the DNA is TGTGCCAGCAGCCAGGGGACGGCATACACTGAAGCTTTCTTT.

This clonotype appeared many times. The chain joins TRBV28 to TRBJ2-1; D not resolved. The V and J ends lost 2 bases and 4 bases respectively, with 12 bases between them. The CDR3 has 15 residues. Per germline, CDR1 MDHEN and CDR2 SYDVKM. The chain's CDR3 is CASSLGSVLYNEQFF. CDR3 sequence (DNA): TGTGCCAGCAGTTTAGGGTCGGTACTATACAATGAGCAGTTCTTC.

This clonotype was found a few times. The V gene is TRBV24-1, the J gene TRBJ2-5, with 11 bases fitting TRBD2. Trimming at V came to 2 bases and at J to 2 bases, leaving 6 bases not matched to a gene. The CDR3 sequence is 17 residues long. Germline loops: CDR1 KGHDR, CDR2 SFDVKD. The CDR3: CATSDSSSGGTQETQYF. The CDR3 DNA reads as TGTGCCACCAGTGATTCGTCTAGCGGGGGGACTCAAGAGACCCAGTACTTC.

V and J are TRBV2 and TRBJ2-3; perhaps TRBD1 as D (6 bases). Trimming left V 7 bases short and J 0 bases short, with 14 bases between. Germline assignment: CDR1 SNHLY and CDR2 FYNNEI. CDR3 length: 15 residues. In DNA, the CDR3 is TGTGCCAGCATCCTTCCGACAGGAAGCACAGATACGCAGTATTTT. Its translation: CASILPTGSTDTQYF.

The chain links TRBV12-3 or TRBV12-4 to TRBJ1-6, with 7 positions matching TRBD1. The CDR3 has 15 amino acids. The J segment lost 5 bases and the V segment lost 4 bases, leaving 5 bases of the junction unmatched. The CDR3 DNA is TGTGCCAGCAGTTGGGACAGTTGGGATAATTCACCCCTCCACTTT. Translation gives CASSWDSWDNSPLHF.

This chain links TRBV6-5 with TRBJ2-5; possibly TRBD1 for D (6 bases). Trimming removed 2 bases from V and 5 bases from J, with 15 bases in between. The CDR3 spans 15 residues. CDR1 MNHEY and CDR2 SVGAGI come from the germline V gene. CDR3 sequence: CASSYGQLDGETQYF. CDR3 nucleotide sequence: TGTGCCAGCAGTTACGGACAGCTGGACGGGGAGACCCAGTACTTC.

This chain joins TRBV5-5 and TRBJ1-1; TRBD1 agrees at 10 bases. V lost 2 bases, J lost 7 bases, and 5 bases stayed unmatched. The CDR3 extends over 14 amino acids. In germline, CDR1 is SGHKS, CDR2 YYEKEE (reference sequence). CDR3 coding DNA: TGTGCCAGCAGCTTCGGGACAGGGGTGCTTGAAGCTTTCTTT. It yields the protein CASSFGTGVLEAFF.

The chain uses TRBV6-5 and TRBJ2-7; D is possibly TRBD1 (6 bases). Germline V gene lookup returns CDR1 MNHEY and CDR2 SVGAGI. The V end lost 3 bases, the J end lost 2 bases, and 11 bases lay between the germline ends. The CDR3 is 14 residues long. The CDR3 DNA reads TGTGCCAGCAGTTATGGGGCAGGGGCCTACGAGCAGTACTTC. It encodes CASSYGAGAYEQYF.

The genes are TRBV7-9 and TRBJ2-3, with TRBD2 as a possible D gene (6 bases). V shed 4 bases and J shed 2 bases, with 19 bases lying between them. CDR3 length: 17 residues. CDR1 is SEHNR and CDR2 is FQNEAQ in the germline V gene (reference sequence). The CDR3 nucleotides read TGTGCCAGCAGCTCCCGACTAGTGGGTCATAACACAGATACGCAGTATTTT. Translation gives CASSSRLVGHNTDTQYF.

This chain joins TRBV4-1 and TRBJ1-2, with D maybe TRBD1 (5 bases). With 0 bases removed from V and 4 bases from J, the gap between germline ends came to 15 bases. Germline lookup yields CDR1 MGHRA and CDR2 YSYEKL. The CDR3 is 16 amino acids. CDR3 nucleotide sequence: TGCGCCAGCAGCCAAGACCCAGGGCCTAATTTCTATGGCTACACCTTC. Its protein product is CASSQDPGPNFYGYTF.

Only a few counts were recorded for this clonotype. The chain combines TRBV7-6 with TRBJ2-1; either TRBD1 or TRBD2 may fit D (5 bases each). This CDR3 has 13 amino acids. Per the germline V gene, CDR1 is SGHVS and CDR2 is FNYEAQ. Between the trimmed V and J ends, which lost 3 bases and 5 bases, there was a span of 8 bases. The CDR3 DNA reads as TGTGCCAGCAGCTTGGGACCAAACAATGAGCAGTTCTTC. Protein product: CASSLGPNNEQFF. The whole variable domain, remainder taken from reference TRBV7-6 and TRBJ2-1, is GAGVSQSPRYKVTKRGQDVALRCDPISGHVSLYWYRQALGQGPEFLTYFNYEAQQDKSGLPNDRFSAERPEGSISTLTIQRTEQRDSAMYRCASSLGPNNEQFFGPGTRLTVL.

V is TRBV6-5 and J is TRBJ1-1, with D unclear. The germline V gene encodes CDR1 MNHEY and CDR2 SVGAGI. The CDR3 consists of 14 residues. The ends were cut back, 5 bases at V and 3 bases at J, with 13 bases in the middle. The CDR3 protein is CASSRGVDDTEAFF. The CDR3, as DNA: TGTGCCAGCAGTAGAGGTGTAGATGACACTGAAGCTTTCTTT.

In this sample, this clonotype turned up a few times. The CDR3 coding sequence is TGTGCCAGCAGTTCTGACCAGGGGACGCAGTATTTT. Protein sequence: CASSSDQGTQYF. The rearrangement joins TRBV12-3 or TRBV12-4 to TRBJ2-3; a weak D match, TRBD1 (6 bases). The CDR3 spans 12 residues. Deletions cut 4 bases from V and 9 bases from J, with 11 bases between.

The chain uses TRBV12-3 or TRBV12-4 and TRBJ1-1; D perhaps matches TRBD1 (6 bases). This CDR3 contains 12 residues. V was clipped by 4 bases and J by 11 bases, with 14 bases between them. The CDR3, as DNA: TGTGCCAGCAGTTCAGGGGCCGTTGACGCTTTCTTT. Encoded protein: CASSSGAVDAFF.